This TCR beta chain emerged from a study of blood T cells in healthy people across ages. Points from the study as a whole: Diversity of TCR beta correlated strongly with naive T cell percentage. The fall in TCR beta diversity per million T cells was roughly linear with age.

Donors each provided about 10 milliliters of peripheral blood. A second PCR of 7 to 11 cycles used a sample-barcoded 5' primer and a J-beta primer mix. All samples yielded 2.5 million or more CDR3-containing paired-end reads. In TCRdb, the 5' RACE reads were re-called with MiXCR into one record per CDR3 protein. Here the sample spans around 2 million distinct CDR3 sequences, more than 35% being singletons. This clonotype was recorded a few times. The antigen is undetermined. Germline V gives CDR1 SGHTA, CDR2 FQGNSA. The CDR3 is 15 residues long. With 5 bases removed from V and 3 bases from J, the gap between germline ends came to 16 bases.

Material: blood. The chain is built from TRBV7-2 and TRBJ1-2; a weak D match, TRBD1 (5 bases). This TCR came from a human donor in good health. DNA for the CDR3: TGTGCCAGCAGCGCGACAGTTGGGGTTTACTATGGCTACACCTTC. Protein sequence: CASSATVGVYYGYTF.